The T cell receptor (beta chain) described here comes from a study of metastatic and nonmetastatic thyroid tumors. Study-wide results and limits: Compared with benign nodules, malignant thyroid tumors were reported to have significantly higher TCR beta diversity in both blood and tumor.

Prior to thyroid surgery, none of the patients had received any treatment. For this clone: The target antigen is unknown.

As processed by the authors: Between-group CDR3 differences, defined by clinicopathological status, yielded a distant-metastasis classifier for papillary thyroid cancer. TCRdb re-clonotyped the PCR reads through MiXCR. None of the V and J calls come from the authors' own analysis; TCRdb made them. The profile covers over 50,000 clones, with roughly 30% appearing a single time and about 16% taken by the ten largest. The sequence came from a female donor with papillary thyroid cancer or a benign thyroid nodule (not recorded which). Some clones in this sample may be carry-over from other donors' samples. Sequencing input: blood.

CDR3 protein: CASSVVGIKKMNTEAFF. CDR3 in DNA: TGTGCCAGCAGCGTAGTGGGGATCAAAAAGATGAACACTGAAGCTTTCTTT. The gene calls are TRBV9 and TRBJ1-1, with D hard to call. V was pared by 0 bases and J by 0 bases, with 15 bases between. This CDR3 contains 17 residues. Per the germline V gene, CDR1 is SGDLS and CDR2 is YYNGEE. Variable domain in full (rest from reference TRBV9 and TRBJ1-1): DSGVTQTPKHLITATGQRVTLRCSPRSGDLSVYWYQQSLDQGLQFLIQYYNGEERAKGNILERFSAQQFPDLHSELNLSSLELGDSALYFCASSVVGIKKMNTEAFFGQGTRLTVV.